The clone carrying this T cell receptor (beta chain) has just a few counts. Measured with immunoSEQ multiplex PCR; TCRdb has only the in-frame clones, and not every one. The sample holds about 700,000 clones; around 67% are singletons and the top ten take 1.5% to 2%. The data were taken from a study of shared clonotypes between healthy human individuals. A CD45RA+ naive subset and a CD45RA-negative memory subset were split from CD4+ cells. This clonotype was obtained from a woman in her 30s in good health. The sequenced sample was memory CD4+ T cells sorted from blood. The subset here: CD45RA-negative fraction.

CDR3: CACRLGPSYEQYF. The CDR3 bases are TGTGCCTGCCGGTTGGGACCGTCCTACGAGCAGTACTTC. V usage is TRBV30 and J usage is TRBJ2-7; the D call may be TRBD1 or TRBD2 (5 bases each). Trimming took off 6 bases at V and 1 base at J, with 13 bases between the two ends. CDR1 GTSNPN and CDR2 SVGIG come from the germline V gene (reference sequence). CDR3 length equals 13 residues.